Sequencing of this T cell receptor beta chain was carried out in a study of shared clonotypes between healthy human individuals. Study-level points and caveats: On the whole, naive subsets had larger estimated richness than memory subsets had.

Clones were sequenced by immunoSEQ multiplex PCR, and TCRdb holds only the in-frame ones, with some missing. This table has hundreds of thousands of clones, 96% appearing once. Germline values: CDR1 SGHRS, CDR2 YFSETQ. The ends lost 0 bases at V and 5 bases at J; junction bases unmatched: 9. The CDR3 is made up of 17 amino acids. A word on this clone: Its cognate antigen is unknown.

Sequenced input: memory CD8+ T cells sorted from blood. The subset is: CD45RO+ cells pooled with CCR7-negative TemRA cells. The chain links TRBV5-1 to TRBJ2-3; TRBD2 agrees at 10 bases. The sequence was obtained from a man aged 25-45 years in good health. The CDR3 is CASSLAGLAATGDTQYF. The CDR3 DNA follows: TGCGCCAGCAGCTTGGCCGGACTAGCGGCCACGGGAGATACGCAGTATTTT.